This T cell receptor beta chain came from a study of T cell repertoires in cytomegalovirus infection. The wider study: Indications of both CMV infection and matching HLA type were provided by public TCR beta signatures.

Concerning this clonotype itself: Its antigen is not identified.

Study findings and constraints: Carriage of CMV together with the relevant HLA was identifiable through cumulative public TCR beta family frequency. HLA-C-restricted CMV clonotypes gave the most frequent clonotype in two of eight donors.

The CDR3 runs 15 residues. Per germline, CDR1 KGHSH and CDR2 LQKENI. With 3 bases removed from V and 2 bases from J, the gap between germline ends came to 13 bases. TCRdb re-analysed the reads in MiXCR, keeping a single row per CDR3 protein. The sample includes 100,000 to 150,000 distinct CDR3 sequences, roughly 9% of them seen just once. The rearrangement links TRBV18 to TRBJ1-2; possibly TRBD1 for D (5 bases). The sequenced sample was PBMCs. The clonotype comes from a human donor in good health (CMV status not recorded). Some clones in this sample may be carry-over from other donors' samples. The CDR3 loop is CASSPDSSSNYGYTF. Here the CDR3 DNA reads TGTGCCAGCTCACCCGACAGTTCCTCGAACTATGGCTACACCTTC.